This TCR beta chain appears in the sequencing data of a study of OX40 agonist ivuxolimab in advanced cancers. Overall study findings and caveats: Among the lowest peripheral clonal expansion occurred in 0.1-3.0 mg/kg partial responders.

TCRdb's copy holds only in-frame clones and misses some; the assay was immunoSEQ multiplex PCR. The sample includes 100,000 to 150,000 clones, around 93% of them seen just once. Germline CDR1 and CDR2: MNHEY and SVGAGI. The V end was cut by 6 bases, the J end by 7 bases, with 18 bases between. The CDR3 length is 15 residues. Worth noting for this clone: The antigen remains unidentified.

The chain combines TRBV6-5 with TRBJ1-4, with TRBD1 as a possible D gene (5 bases). The sequencing here drew on CD4+ or CD8+ T cells sorted from blood, taken in a trial of the OX40 agonist ivuxolimab. The receptor was isolated from an adult with an advanced solid tumor such as melanoma, head and neck, liver or kidney cancer. CDR3 DNA sequence: TGTGCCAGCAGGGGATGGACAAGTGAACCTGAAAAACTGTTTTTT. This codes for CASRGWTSEPEKLFF.